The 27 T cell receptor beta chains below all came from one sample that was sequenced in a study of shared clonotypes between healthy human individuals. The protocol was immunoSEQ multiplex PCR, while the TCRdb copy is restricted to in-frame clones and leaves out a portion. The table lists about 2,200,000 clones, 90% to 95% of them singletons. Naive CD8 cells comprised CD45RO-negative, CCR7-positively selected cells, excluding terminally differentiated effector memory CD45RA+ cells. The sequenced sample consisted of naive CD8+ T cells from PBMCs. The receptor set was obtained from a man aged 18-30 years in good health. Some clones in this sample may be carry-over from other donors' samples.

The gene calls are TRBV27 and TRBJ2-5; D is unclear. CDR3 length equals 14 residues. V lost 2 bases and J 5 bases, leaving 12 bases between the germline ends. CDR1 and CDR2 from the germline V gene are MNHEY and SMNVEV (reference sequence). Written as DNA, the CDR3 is TGTGCCAGCAGTTTAGTAGGCAACGGGGAGACCCAGTACTTC. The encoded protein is CASSLVGNGETQYF.

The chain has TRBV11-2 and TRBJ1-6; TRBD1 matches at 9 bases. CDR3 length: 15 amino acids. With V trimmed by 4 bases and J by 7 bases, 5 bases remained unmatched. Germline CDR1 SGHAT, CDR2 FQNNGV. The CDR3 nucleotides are TGTGCCAGCAGCTCTTCCGGGACAGGGAATTCACCCCTCCACTTT. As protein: CASSSSGTGNSPLHF.

CDR3 in DNA: TGTGCCAGCAGCTTAAACTTGGCGGGTCTTCACACCGGGGAGCTGTTTTTT. This codes for CASSLNLAGLHTGELFF. The chain is built from TRBV7-9 and TRBJ2-2; D might be TRBD2 (5 bases). The germline V gene has CDR1 SEHNR and CDR2 FQNEAQ (reference sequence). The V gene lost 2 bases and the J gene lost 3 bases, with 16 bases spanning the gap. The CDR3 contains 17 residues.

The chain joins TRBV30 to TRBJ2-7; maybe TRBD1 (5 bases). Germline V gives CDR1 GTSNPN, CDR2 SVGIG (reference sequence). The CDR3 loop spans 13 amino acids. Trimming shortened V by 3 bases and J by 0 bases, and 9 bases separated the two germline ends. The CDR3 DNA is TGTGCCTGGAGCCCAGGGATCTCCTACGAGCAGTACTTC. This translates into CAWSPGISYEQYF.

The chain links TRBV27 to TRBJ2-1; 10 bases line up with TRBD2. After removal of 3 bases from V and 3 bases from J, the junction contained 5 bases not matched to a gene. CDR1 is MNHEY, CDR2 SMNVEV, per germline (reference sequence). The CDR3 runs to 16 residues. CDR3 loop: CASSFSGLALYNEQFF. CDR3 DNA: TGTGCCAGCAGTTTCTCGGGACTAGCGCTCTACAATGAGCAGTTCTTC.

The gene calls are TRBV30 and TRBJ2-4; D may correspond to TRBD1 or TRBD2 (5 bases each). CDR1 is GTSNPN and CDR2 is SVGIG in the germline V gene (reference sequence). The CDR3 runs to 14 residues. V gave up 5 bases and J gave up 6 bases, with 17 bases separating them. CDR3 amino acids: CAWGTGAMRNIQYF. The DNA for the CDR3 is TGTGCCTGGGGGACCGGGGCAATGAGAAACATTCAGTACTTC.

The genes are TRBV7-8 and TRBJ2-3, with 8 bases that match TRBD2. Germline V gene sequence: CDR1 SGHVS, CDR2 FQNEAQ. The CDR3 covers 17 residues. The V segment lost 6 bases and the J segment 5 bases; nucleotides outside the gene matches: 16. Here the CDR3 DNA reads TGTGCCAGCAGTATAGGGAGGGCAGCGGGAGTCAGAGATACGCAGTATTTT. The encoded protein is CASSIGRAAGVRDTQYF.

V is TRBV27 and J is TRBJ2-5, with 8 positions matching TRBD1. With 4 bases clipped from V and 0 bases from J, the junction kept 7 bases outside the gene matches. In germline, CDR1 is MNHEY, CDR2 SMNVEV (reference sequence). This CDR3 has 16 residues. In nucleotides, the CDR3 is TGTGCCAGCAGTTCCGCGGACAGGGCAGACCAAGAGACCCAGTACTTC. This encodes CASSSADRADQETQYF.

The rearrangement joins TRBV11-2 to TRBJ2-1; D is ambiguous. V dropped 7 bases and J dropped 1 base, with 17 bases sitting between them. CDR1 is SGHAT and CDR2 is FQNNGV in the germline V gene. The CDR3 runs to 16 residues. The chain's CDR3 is CASTLSLGVSYNEQFF. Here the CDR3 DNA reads TGTGCCAGCACTCTTAGCCTAGGTGTGTCCTACAATGAGCAGTTCTTC.

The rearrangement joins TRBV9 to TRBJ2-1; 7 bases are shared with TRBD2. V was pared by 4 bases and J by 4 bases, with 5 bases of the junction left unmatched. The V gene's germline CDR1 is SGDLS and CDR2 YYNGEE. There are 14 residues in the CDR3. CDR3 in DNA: TGTGCCAGCAGCCTGGGGGGGAAGTACAATGAGCAGTTCTTC. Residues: CASSLGGKYNEQFF.

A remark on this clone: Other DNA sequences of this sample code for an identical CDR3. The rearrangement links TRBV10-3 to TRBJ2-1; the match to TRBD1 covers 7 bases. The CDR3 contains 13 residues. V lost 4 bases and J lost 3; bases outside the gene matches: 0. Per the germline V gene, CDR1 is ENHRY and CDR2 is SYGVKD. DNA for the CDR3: TGTGCCATCAGTGGGACAGGCTACAATGAGCAGTTCTTC. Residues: CAISGTGYNEQFF.

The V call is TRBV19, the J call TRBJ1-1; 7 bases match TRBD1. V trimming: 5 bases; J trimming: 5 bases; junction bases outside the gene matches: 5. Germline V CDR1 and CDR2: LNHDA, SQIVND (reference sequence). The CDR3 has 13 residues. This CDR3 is CASSEGGVTEAFF. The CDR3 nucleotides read TGTGCCAGTAGTGAAGGGGGCGTGACTGAAGCTTTCTTT.

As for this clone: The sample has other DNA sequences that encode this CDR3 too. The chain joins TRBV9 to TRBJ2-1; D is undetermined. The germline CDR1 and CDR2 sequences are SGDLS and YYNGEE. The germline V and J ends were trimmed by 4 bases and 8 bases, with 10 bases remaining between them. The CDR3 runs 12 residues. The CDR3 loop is CASSPPGYEQFF. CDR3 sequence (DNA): TGTGCCAGCAGCCCGCCAGGCTATGAGCAGTTCTTC.

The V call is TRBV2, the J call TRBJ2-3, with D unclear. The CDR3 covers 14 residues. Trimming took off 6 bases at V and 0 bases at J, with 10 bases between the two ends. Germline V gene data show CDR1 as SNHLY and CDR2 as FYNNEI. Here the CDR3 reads CASRWTASTDTQYF. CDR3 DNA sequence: TGTGCCAGCAGATGGACGGCTAGCACAGATACGCAGTATTTT.

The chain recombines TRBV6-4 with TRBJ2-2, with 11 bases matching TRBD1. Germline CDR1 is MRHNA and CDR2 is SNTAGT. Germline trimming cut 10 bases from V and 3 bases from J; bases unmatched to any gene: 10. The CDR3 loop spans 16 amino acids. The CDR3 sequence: CATRDRGYGDTGELFF. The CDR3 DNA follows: TGTGCCACTAGGGACAGGGGGTACGGGGACACCGGGGAGCTGTTTTTT.

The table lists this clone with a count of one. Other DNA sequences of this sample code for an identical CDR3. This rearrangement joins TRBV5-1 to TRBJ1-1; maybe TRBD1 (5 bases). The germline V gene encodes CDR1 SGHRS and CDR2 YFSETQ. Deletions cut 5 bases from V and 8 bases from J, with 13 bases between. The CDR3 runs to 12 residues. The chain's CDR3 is CASSWTGTEAFF. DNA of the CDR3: TGCGCCAGCAGTTGGACGGGGACGGAAGCTTTCTTT.

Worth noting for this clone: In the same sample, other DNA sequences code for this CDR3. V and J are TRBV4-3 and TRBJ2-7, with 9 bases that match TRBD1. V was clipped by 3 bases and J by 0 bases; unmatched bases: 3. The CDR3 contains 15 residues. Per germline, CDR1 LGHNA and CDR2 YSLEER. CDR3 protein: CASSQGTGSSYEQYF. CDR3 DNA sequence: TGCGCCAGCAGCCAGGGGACAGGGAGCTCCTACGAGCAGTACTTC.

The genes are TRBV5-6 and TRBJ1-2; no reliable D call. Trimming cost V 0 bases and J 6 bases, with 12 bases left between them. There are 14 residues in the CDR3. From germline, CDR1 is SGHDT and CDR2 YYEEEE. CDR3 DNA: TGTGCCAGCAGCTTGGCCAACGCAGGTAATGGCTACACCTTC. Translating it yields CASSLANAGNGYTF.

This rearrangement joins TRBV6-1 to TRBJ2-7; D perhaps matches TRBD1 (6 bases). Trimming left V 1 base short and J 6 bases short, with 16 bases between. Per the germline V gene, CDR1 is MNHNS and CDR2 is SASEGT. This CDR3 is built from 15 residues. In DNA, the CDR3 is TGTGCCAGCAGTGAAGATAGGGGGTTGGCAACCGAGCAGTACTTC. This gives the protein CASSEDRGLATEQYF.

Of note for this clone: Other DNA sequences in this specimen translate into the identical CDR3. CDR3 sequence reads: CASSPDRDTQYF. The CDR3, as DNA: TGTGCCAGCAGTCCCGATAGGGATACGCAGTATTTT. The chain carries TRBV27 and TRBJ2-3, with D uncertain. The germline V gene has CDR1 MNHEY and CDR2 SMNVEV (reference sequence). V dropped 5 bases and J dropped 6 bases, with 9 bases sitting between them. The CDR3 is made up of 12 amino acids.

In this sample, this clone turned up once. The CDR3 spells CASSLSPGQPQHF. As DNA, the CDR3 is TGTGCCAGCAGTTTATCCCCGGGGCAGCCCCAGCATTTT. The genes are TRBV27 and TRBJ1-5; D gene unclear. Germline CDR1 is MNHEY and CDR2 is SMNVEV (reference sequence). The CDR3 sequence is 13 residues long. Between the trimmed V and J ends, which lost 0 bases and 7 bases, there was a span of 7 bases.

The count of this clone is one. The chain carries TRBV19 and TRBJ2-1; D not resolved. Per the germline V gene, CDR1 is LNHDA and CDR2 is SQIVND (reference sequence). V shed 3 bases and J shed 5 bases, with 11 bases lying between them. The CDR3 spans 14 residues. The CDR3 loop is CASSMAGDHNEQFF. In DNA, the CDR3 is TGTGCCAGTAGTATGGCAGGAGACCACAATGAGCAGTTCTTC.

The CDR3 DNA reads as TGCGCCAGCAGCTTTTCTTTAACGACAGGGAGCCATGGCTACACCTTC. Its translation is CASSFSLTTGSHGYTF. The genes are TRBV5-1 and TRBJ1-2, with 7 bases aligning to TRBD1. This CDR3 comprises 16 residues. The trim removed 2 bases at V and 6 bases at J, leaving 13 bases unmatched. Per germline, CDR1 SGHRS and CDR2 YFSETQ.

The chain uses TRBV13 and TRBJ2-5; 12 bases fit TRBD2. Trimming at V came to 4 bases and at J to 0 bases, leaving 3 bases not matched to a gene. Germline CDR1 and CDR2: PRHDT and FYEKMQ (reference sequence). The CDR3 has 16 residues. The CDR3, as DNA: TGTGCCAGCAGCTCAGGGACTAGCGGGTACCAAGAGACCCAGTACTTC. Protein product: CASSSGTSGYQETQYF.

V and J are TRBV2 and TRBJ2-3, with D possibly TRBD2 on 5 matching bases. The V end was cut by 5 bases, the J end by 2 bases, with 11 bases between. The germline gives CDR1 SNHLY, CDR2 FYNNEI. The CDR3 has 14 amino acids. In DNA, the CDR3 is TGTGCCAGCAGTAATAGCGAAATCACAGATACGCAGTATTTT. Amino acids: CASSNSEITDTQYF.

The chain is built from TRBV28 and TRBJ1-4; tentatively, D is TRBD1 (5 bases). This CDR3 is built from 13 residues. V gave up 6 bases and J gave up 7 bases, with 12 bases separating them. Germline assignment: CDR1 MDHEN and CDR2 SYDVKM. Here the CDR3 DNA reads TGTGCCAGCAGGGTCAGAGGGGCTGAAAAACTGTTTTTT. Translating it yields CASRVRGAEKLFF.

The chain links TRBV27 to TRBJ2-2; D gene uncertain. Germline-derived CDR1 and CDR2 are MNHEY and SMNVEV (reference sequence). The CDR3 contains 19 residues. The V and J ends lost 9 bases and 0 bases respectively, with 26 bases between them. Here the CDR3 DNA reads TGTGCCAGGCCTTGTGGGCCCAGGACCTCGCCTACGAACACCGGGGAGCTGTTTTTT. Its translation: CARPCGPRTSPTNTGELFF.